The clone carrying this TCR beta chain has just a few counts. What it binds is not known. These data originate in a study of T cell repertoires in cytomegalovirus infection. About the research overall: Used in the study were CMV epitopes, some recently identified and HLA-C-restricted, others well-studied and HLA-B-restricted. Indicated by public TCR beta signatures were CMV infection and matching HLA type. Study results and caveats: HLA-C-restricted CMV clonotypes gave the most frequent clonotype in two of eight donors.

TCRdb itself ran the reads through MiXCR, one entry per CDR3 protein. The table lists hundreds of thousands of distinct CDR3 sequences, about 30% of them singletons. This CDR3 is built from 16 residues. V lost 5 bases and J lost 1, with 12 bases in between. Germline loops: CDR1 SEHNR, CDR2 FQNEAQ (reference sequence). Sequencing used cultured CD8+ T cells from PBMCs, obtained from culture after CMV antigen stimulation. This sequence joins TRBV7-9 and TRBJ2-6; D possibly corresponds to TRBD1 (6 bases). This receptor was identified in a human donor in good health (CMV status not recorded). Some clones in this sample may be carry-over from other donors' samples. CDR3: CASSPPDSSGANVLTF. The DNA for the CDR3 is TGTGCCAGCAGCCCACCGGACAGTTCTGGGGCCAACGTCCTGACTTTC.